The present entry profiles one T cell receptor (beta chain) with its context. Antigen: not known. The data belong to a study of cytomegalovirus exposure and HLA in healthy donors. Notes on the study in general: Researchers had no immune exposure information except CMV serostatus available. A later analysis appeared to link common viral pathogens to several of the most significant clusters.

The PCR contained 60 Vbeta and 13 Jbeta primers. Here immunoSEQ multiplex PCR was the method, and the copy in TCRdb shows in-frame clones only, minus some. The table includes more than 150,000 clones, more than 75% detected once. The CDR3 length is 14 residues. The germline V gene has CDR1 LNHDA and CDR2 SQIVND (reference sequence). Trimming cost V 11 bases and J 2 bases; bases outside gene matches: 10. The donors gave bone marrow, and they were healthy. The V gene is TRBV19, the J gene TRBJ2-7, with 9 positions matching TRBD1. The sequencing sample was made of PBMCs. The sequence was obtained from a male donor in good health and CMV-seronegative. For the CDR3, the DNA is TGTGCCGTAGCTCCGGGACAGGGTGCCTACGAGCAGTACTTC. Protein sequence: CAVAPGQGAYEQYF.